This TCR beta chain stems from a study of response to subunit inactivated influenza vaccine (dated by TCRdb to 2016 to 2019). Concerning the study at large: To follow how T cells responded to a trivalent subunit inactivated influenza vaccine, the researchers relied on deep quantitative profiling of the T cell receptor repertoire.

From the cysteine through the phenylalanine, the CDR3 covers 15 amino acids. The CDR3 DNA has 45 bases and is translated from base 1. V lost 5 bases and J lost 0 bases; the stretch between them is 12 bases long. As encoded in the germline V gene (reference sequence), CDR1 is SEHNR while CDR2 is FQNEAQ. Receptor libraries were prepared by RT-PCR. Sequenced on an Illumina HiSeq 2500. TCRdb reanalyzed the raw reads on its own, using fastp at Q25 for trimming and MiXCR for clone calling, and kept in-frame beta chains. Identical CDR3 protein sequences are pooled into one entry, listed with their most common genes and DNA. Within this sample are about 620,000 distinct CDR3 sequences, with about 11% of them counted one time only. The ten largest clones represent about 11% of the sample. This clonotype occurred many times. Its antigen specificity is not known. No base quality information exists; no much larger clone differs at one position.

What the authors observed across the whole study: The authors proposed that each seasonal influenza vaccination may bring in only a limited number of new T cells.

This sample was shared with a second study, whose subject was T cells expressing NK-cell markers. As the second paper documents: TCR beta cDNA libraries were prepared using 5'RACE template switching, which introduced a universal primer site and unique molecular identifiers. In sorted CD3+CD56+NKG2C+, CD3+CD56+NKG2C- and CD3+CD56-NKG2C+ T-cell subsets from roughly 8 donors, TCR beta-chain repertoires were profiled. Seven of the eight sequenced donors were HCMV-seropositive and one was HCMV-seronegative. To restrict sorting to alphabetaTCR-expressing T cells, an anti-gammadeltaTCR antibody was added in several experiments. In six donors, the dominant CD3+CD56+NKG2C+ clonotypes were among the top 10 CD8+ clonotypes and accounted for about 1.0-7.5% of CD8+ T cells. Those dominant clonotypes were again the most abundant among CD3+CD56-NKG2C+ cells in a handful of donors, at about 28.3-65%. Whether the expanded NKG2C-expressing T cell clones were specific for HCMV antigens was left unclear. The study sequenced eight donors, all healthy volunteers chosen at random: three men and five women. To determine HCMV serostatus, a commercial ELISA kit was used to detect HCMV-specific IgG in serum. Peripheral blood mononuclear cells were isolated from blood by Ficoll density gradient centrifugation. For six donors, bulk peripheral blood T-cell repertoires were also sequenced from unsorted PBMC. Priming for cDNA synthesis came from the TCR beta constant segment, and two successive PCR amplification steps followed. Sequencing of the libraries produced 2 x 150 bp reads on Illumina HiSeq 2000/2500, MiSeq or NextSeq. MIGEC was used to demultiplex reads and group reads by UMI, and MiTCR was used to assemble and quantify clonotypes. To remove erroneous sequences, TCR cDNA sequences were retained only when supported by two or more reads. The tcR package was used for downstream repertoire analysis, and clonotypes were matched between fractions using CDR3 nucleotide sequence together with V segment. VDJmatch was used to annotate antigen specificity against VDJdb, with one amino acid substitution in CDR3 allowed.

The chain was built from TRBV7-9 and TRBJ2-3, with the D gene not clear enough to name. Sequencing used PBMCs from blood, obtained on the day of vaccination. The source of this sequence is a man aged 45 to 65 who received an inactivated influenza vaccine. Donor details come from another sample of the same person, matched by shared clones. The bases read TGTGCCAGCAGCCCGGTAACCGGGAGCACAGATACGCAGTATTTT. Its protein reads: CASSPVTGSTDTQYF.